This record covers a single TCR beta chain. Its antigen is unidentified. This record comes from a study of molecular identifiers for immune sequencing clone quantification. The CDR3 has 12 residues. Deletions cut 1 base from V and 2 bases from J, with 5 bases between. Germline V gene lookup returns CDR1 GTSNPN and CDR2 SVGIG (reference sequence). Regarding the study as a whole: More than 97% of effector molecules, versus under 1% of naive-cell molecules, belonged to clones above 20 RNA copies. Sizes of highly expanded clones could be underestimated through identical TCRs sharing a barcode.

Naive CD8 T cell sorting was performed on the CD8+CD4-CCR7+CD45RA+ phenotype. Previously described methods with listed TCR primers produced the bulk TCR libraries. TCRdb processed the PCR reads anew with MiXCR; each CDR3 protein has one entry. The sample includes around 470,000 distinct CDR3 sequences, about 26% of them seen just once. The sequenced sample consisted of naive CD8+ T cells from blood, with Jurkat cell RNA spiked in. As to subset: FACS-sorted CD8+CD4-CCR7+CD45RA+ naive T cells. This receptor was obtained from a human donor in good health. Some libraries in this study had Jurkat cell RNA spiked in. J is TRBJ1-2 and V is TRBV30; D call uncertain. The CDR3 bases are TGTGCCTGGAGTGCCGGGAACTATGGCTACACCTTC. The encoded protein is CAWSAGNYGYTF.